This T cell receptor (beta chain) was sequenced in a study of identical twins. This clonotype was counted only a few times. TCRdb re-called the 5' RACE reads with MiXCR, one entry per CDR3 protein. Of hundreds of thousands of distinct CDR3 sequences in the sample, about 20% were seen once. This CDR3 contains 14 residues. V trimming: 2 bases; J trimming: 3 bases; junction bases outside the gene matches: 2. Germline loops: CDR1 MNHEY, CDR2 SVGAGI. Separately, the same data were catalogued under a study of T cells expressing NK-cell markers. That source reports: Each TCR beta repertoire originated in sorted T cells that were CD3+CD56+NKG2C+, CD3+CD56+NKG2C- or CD3+CD56-NKG2C+. Whether expanded NKG2C-expressing T cell clones recognize HCMV is unknown.

This TCR came from a woman aged 18-30 years in good health. The sample comprised PBMCs. The V gene is TRBV6-5, the J gene TRBJ2-7, with 9 bases fitting TRBD1. CDR3 nucleotide sequence: TGTGCCAGCAGTTACGGGACAGGGATCTACGAGCAGTACTTC. This sequence encodes CASSYGTGIYEQYF.